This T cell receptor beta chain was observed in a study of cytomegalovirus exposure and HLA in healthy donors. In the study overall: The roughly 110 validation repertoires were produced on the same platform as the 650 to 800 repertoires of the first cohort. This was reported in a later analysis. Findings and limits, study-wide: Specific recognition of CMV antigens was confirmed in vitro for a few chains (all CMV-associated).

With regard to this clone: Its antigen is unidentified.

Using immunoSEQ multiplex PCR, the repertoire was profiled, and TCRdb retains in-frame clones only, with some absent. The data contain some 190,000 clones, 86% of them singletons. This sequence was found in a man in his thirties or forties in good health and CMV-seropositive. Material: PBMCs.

The CDR3: CASSHPQGNSYEQYF. The CDR3 DNA sequence: TGTGCCAGCAGTCACCCACAGGGGAACTCCTACGAGCAGTACTTC. The chain couples TRBV2 to TRBJ2-7; 7 bases fit TRBD1. V lost 5 bases to trimming and J lost 0 bases; unmatched junction nucleotides: 7. The V gene's germline CDR1 is SNHLY and CDR2 FYNNEI. This CDR3 is 15 amino acids long.